This T cell receptor (beta chain) was captured by sequencing in a study of T-cell memory formation after mild COVID-19 (dated by TCRdb to the early 2020s). In terms of the full investigation: Most TCR sequence clusters were specific to one of the two donors. Longitudinal TCRalpha and TCRbeta repertoire sequencing tracked T-cell clones expanding and contracting after mild COVID-19 in a couple of donors. The cohort was made up of two young adult volunteers, one female and one male, who were previously healthy. The research as a whole found: Some responding clones were detected in pre-infection memory, which suggested that pre-existing cross-reactive memory T cells had joined the SARS-CoV-2 response. Only a couple of mild cases were covered by the study, and larger cohorts that include severe cases with pre-infection samples were considered necessary. Whether the second-wave clones peaking on day 37 were SARS-CoV-2 specific was not confirmed. From day 15 to 85, contracting clones showed balanced CD4/CD8 phenotypes, whereas a second wave of clones that expanded from day 15 to 37 leaned towards CD4+. Contracting CD4+ clones were located mainly in the CM and EM memory subsets, whereas CD8+ clones were found to be enriched in EMRA.

Regarding this clonotype: The antigen this receptor binds is unknown. Base-call qualities are not available, and no considerably larger clone is one nucleotide away.

Ficoll-Paque density gradient centrifugation was the method used to isolate PBMCs. Here V drops 5 bases and J drops 7 bases, and the junction holds 14 bases not matched to any gene. From the cysteine up to the phenylalanine, the CDR3 has a length of 16 residues. Solely the CDR3 DNA is kept, with 48 bases framed from the first base. According to the germline V gene, CDR1 reads SNHLY and CDR2 reads FYNNEI. These reads were obtained on an Illumina NovaSeq 6000. Using 5'RACE with constant-segment primers, TCRalpha and TCRbeta cDNA libraries were constructed, with sample barcodes and unique molecular identifiers added in the process. Trizol reagent was used to extract RNA from every sample. Amplification of the libraries took two PCR steps, and the second step added a second sample barcode plus Illumina TruSeq adapters. The libraries were sequenced on an Illumina NovaSeq using 2 x 150 bp paired-end reads. As for the original processing: Demultiplexing of reads and collapsing into UMI-guided consensus sequences were performed with migec v1.2.7. Using mixcr v2.1.11, UMI consensuses were aligned to TRA and TRB V and J templates and then assembled into clonotypes. Clonotypes were classified as expanded or contracted when called significant by both edgeR and NoisET, with noise models trained on biological replicates. For edgeR calls, the thresholds were a false discovery rate-adjusted p below 0.01 and a log2 fold-change of 1. PCA with hierarchical clustering of max-normalized trajectories of the 1000 most abundant clonotypes was used as exploratory dynamics analysis. Separately sequenced CD4+ and CD8+ repertoires were used to assign the CD4 or CD8 phenotype of responding clones. The public reads were quality trimmed at Q25 with fastp and then assembled into clones with MiXCR by TCRdb, keeping productive beta chains. Each entry is one CDR3 protein sequence, shown with its most common DNA and genes. V and J calls and clone size were set by TCRdb, not the authors. In this sample the table shows 150,000 to 200,000 distinct CDR3 sequences, 11% of which occur a single time. About 3.8% of the sample is taken by the ten largest.

What was sequenced was PBMCs or a T cell subset sorted from them (not recorded which). The sequence was collected from a man between 18 and 35 years old who had mild COVID-19 (a few samples of this study predate the infection). The sample titles of this study are shuffled in the database, so cell type and time point are left out; the donor was told from shared clones. The chain is encoded by TRBV2 joined to TRBJ1-1, with TRBD1 identical over 9 junction bases. The sequenced DNA: TGTGCCAGCAGTCAAAAGTGGGGACAGGGAAGGTTTGAAGCTTTCTTT. Translated, this is CASSQKWGQGRFEAFF.